The clone carrying this T cell receptor (beta chain) was recorded a few times. Its antigen is not identified. This sample was taken from a study of T cell repertoires in cytomegalovirus infection. Study outcomes and limitations: HLA-C-restricted CMV-specific TCR beta clonotypes were dominant in the ex vivo response. Individuals carrying CMV plus the relevant HLA were identified by cumulative frequency of public TCR beta families.

TCRdb used MiXCR to reprocess the reads, holding one entry per CDR3 protein. The table has about 250,000 distinct CDR3 sequences, more than 15% seen once. CDR1 SGHDN and CDR2 FVKESK come from the germline V gene. V was trimmed by 2 bases and J by 3 bases, leaving 8 bases between them. This CDR3 is built from 13 residues. Material: CD8+ T cells from PBMCs. V usage is TRBV14 and J usage is TRBJ2-7; D is ambiguous. This clonotype originated in a human donor in good health (CMV status not recorded). Some clones in this sample may be carry-over from other donors' samples. The CDR3 is CASSQSGFYEQYF. CDR3 bases: TGTGCCAGCAGCCAATCCGGATTCTACGAGCAGTACTTC. The entire variable domain, with the rest obtained from reference TRBV14 and TRBJ2-7, is as follows: EAGVTQFPSHSVIEKGQTVTLRCDPISGHDNLYWYRRVMGKEIKFLLHFVKESKQDESGMPNNRFLAERTGGTYSTLKVQPAELEDSGVYFCASSQSGFYEQYFGPGTRLTVT.